This T cell receptor beta chain appears in the sequencing data of a study of blood T cells in healthy people across ages. Looking at the study overall: With template switching, about one barcoded beta molecule was captured per two T cells. General study points: Aged donors had fewer naive CD4+ cells and lower diversity than long-lived donors.

Concerning this clonotype: Its antigen remains unidentified.

A second about 6 to 12 cycle PCR used barcoded and J-beta primers. TCRdb passed the 5' RACE reads through MiXCR, listing each CDR3 protein once. This table holds about 780,000 distinct CDR3 sequences, roughly 46% found once. Trimming cost V 0 bases and J 4 bases, with 13 bases left between them. CDR3 length: 16 amino acids. Germline CDR1 is ENHRY and CDR2 is SYGVKD. The rearrangement uses TRBV10-3 and TRBJ1-5; perhaps TRBD1 as D (5 bases). The TCR sequence derives from a man aged 80 or over in good health. The specimen sequenced was blood. In DNA form, the CDR3 reads TGTGCCATCAGTGAGTCGACGCCGACAGAGAATCAGCCCCAGCATTTT. This encodes CAISESTPTENQPQHF.